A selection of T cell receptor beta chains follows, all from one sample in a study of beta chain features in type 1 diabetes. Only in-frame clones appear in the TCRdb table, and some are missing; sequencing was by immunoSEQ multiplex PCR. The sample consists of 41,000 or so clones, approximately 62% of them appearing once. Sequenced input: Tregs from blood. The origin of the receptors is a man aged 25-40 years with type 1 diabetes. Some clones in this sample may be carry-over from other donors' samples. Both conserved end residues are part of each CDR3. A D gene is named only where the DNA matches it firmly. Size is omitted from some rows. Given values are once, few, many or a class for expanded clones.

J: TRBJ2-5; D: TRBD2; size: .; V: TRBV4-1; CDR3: CASSLRDYGGAQQETQYF; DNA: TGCGCCAGCAGCCTCAGGGATTACGGGGGGGCCCAACAAGAGACCCAGTACTTC
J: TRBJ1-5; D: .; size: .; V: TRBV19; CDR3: CASSIQVTNQPQHF; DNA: TGTGCCAGTAGTATCCAAGTCACAAATCAGCCCCAGCATTTT
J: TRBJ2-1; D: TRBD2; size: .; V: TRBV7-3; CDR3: CASSFRTSSYNEQFF; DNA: TGTGCCAGCAGCTTCCGGACTAGCTCCTACAATGAGCAGTTCTTC
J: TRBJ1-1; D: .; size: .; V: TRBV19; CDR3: CASSIALRFNTEAFF; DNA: TGTGCCAGTAGTATAGCGCTCCGGTTTAACACTGAAGCTTTCTTT
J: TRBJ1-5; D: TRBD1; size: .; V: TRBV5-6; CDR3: CASSLWGDRGPRGTQHF; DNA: TGTGCCAGCAGCTTGTGGGGGGACAGGGGTCCCCGGGGGACCCAGCATTTT
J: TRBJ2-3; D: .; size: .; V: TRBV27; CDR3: CASRGRGPDTQYF; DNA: TGTGCCAGCAGGGGCAGGGGCCCAGATACGCAGTATTTT
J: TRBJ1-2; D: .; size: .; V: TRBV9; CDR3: CASSETPSPYGYTF; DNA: TGTGCCAGCAGCGAGACACCTTCGCCCTACGGCTACACCTTC
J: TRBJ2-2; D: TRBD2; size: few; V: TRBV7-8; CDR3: CASSFTSGGFGTGELFF; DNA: TGTGCCAGCAGCTTTACTAGCGGGGGGTTTGGTACCGGGGAGCTGTTTTTT
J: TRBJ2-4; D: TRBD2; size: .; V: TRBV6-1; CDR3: CASRGDGGNIQYF; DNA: TGTGCCAGCAGGGGGGACGGGGGGAACATTCAGTACTTC
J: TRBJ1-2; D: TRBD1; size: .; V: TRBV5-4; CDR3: CASSGRTGNYGYTF; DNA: TGTGCCAGCAGCGGACGGACAGGGAACTATGGCTACACCTTC
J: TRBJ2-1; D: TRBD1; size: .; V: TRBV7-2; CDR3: CASSLGAGTGSFF; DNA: TGTGCCAGCAGCTTAGGGGCCGGGACAGGGTCGTTCTTC